This T cell receptor beta chain originates from a study of PD-1 blockade in classical Hodgkin lymphoma. Each of the patients experienced relapse following autologous stem cell transplantation, and their brentuximab vedotin exposure differed. This CDR3 comprises 15 residues. The germline CDR1 and CDR2 sequences are MNHNS and SASEGT. J gave up 3 bases and V 4 bases, and 8 bases lay outside the gene matches. Produced via immunoSEQ multiplex PCR; TCRdb's table is partial and in-frame only. This table has more than 14,000 clones, less than 70% appearing once. The chain couples TRBV6-1 to TRBJ2-7; 8 bases agree with TRBD1. This receptor was identified in a human donor with classical Hodgkin lymphoma. The source was peripheral blood mononuclear cells (PBMCs), collected at baseline. The CDR3 here is CASSATGTGRYEQYF. The CDR3 region has the DNA TGTGCCAGCAGTGCAACCGGGACAGGCCGCTACGAGCAGTACTTC.